This TCR beta chain was retrieved from a study of shared T cell receptors in the human thymus. Germline V CDR1 and CDR2: SNHLY, FYNNEI. The CDR3 sequence is 16 residues long. The V gene end was trimmed by 2 bases and the J gene end by 4 bases; junction bases not matched to a gene: 6. The assay was immunoSEQ multiplex PCR, and TCRdb's table has in-frame clones only and misses some. The sample contains hundreds of thousands of clones, 80% to 90% of which appear only once. These data were likewise used in another study, on human thymus T cells. That paper states: Among the donors, all were healthy Finnish infants having corrective surgery for congenital heart defects. Thymus was obtained from resections taken during corrective heart surgery. There appeared to be biased usage of V and J genes in thymic and blood repertoires. As related research reported, thymic repertoires overlapped highly among unrelated individuals.

The source material was thymocytes. This chain joins TRBV2 and TRBJ2-2, with TRBD2 matching over 8 bases. The source is a boy under two years old with a congenital heart defect. The CDR3 sequence is CASSERGGRITGELFF. The CDR3 nucleotides read TGTGCCAGCAGTGAACGGGGGGGCCGTATCACCGGGGAGCTGTTTTTT.